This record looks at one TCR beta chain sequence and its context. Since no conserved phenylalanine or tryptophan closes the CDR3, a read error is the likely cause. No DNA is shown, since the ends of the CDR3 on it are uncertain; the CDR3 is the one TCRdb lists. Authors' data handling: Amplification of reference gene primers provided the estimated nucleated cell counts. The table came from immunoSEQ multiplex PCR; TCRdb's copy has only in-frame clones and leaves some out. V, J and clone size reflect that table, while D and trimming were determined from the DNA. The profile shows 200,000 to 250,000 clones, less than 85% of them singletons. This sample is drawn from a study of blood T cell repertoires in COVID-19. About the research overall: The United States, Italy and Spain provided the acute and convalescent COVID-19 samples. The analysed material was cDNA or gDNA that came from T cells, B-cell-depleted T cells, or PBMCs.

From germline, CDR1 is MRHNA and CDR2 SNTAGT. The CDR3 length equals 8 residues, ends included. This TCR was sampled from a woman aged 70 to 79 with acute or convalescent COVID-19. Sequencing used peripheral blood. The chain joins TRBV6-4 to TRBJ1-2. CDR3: CASSEPPI.